The next 8 T cell receptor beta chains were all read from a single sample in a study of T cell repertoires in cytomegalovirus infection. TCRdb re-derived calls from the reads in MiXCR, one entry per CDR3 protein. This sample has about 900,000 distinct CDR3 sequences; less than 40% occur once, and the top ten carry around 15%. No antigen has been assigned to these receptors. Sequencing used cultured CD8+ T cells from PBMCs, obtained from culture after CMV antigen stimulation. The receptors shown here come from a human donor in good health (CMV status not recorded). Some clones in this sample may be carry-over from other donors' samples.

At least ten counts were recorded for this clonotype. The rearrangement joins TRBV7-2 to TRBJ2-1; TRBD1 aligns across 11 bases. Germline V gives CDR1 SGHTA, CDR2 FQGNSA. J gave up 6 bases and V 5 bases, and 6 bases lay outside the gene matches. The CDR3 is 15 amino acids. In DNA form, the CDR3 reads TGTGCCAGCAGCCTCGGGACAGGGGGGGTCAATGAGCAGTTCTTC. Its translation: CASSLGTGGVNEQFF.

J is TRBJ1-1 and V is TRBV7-6; TRBD1 matches 7 bases. The germline V gene encodes CDR1 SGHVS and CDR2 FNYEAQ. This CDR3 contains 14 residues. With 6 bases clipped from V and 5 bases from J, the junction kept 9 bases outside the gene matches. The CDR3 region is CASRPPGGSTEAFF. The DNA for the CDR3 is TGTGCCAGCAGGCCTCCAGGGGGTAGTACTGAAGCTTTCTTT.

The chain is built from TRBV6-1 and TRBJ2-3, with D possibly matching TRBD1 (6 bases). The CDR3 contains 15 residues. Germline CDR1 is MNHNS and CDR2 is SASEGT. V was shortened by 6 bases and J by 2 bases, with 15 bases between the two germline ends. This CDR3 reads CASSPRGGLTDTQYF. The CDR3 bases are TGTGCCAGCAGCCCCCGTGGGGGCCTCACAGATACGCAGTATTTT.

This clonotype has ten or more counts. V usage is TRBV7-9 and J usage is TRBJ2-1, with D possibly TRBD1 on 5 matching bases. With 4 bases removed from V and 9 bases from J, the gap between germline ends came to 10 bases. The germline CDR1 and CDR2 sequences are SEHNR and FQNEAQ (reference sequence). This CDR3 has 12 amino acids. CDR3 DNA sequence: TGTGCCAGCAGCTCTATGCAGGGTGAGCAGTTCTTC. Translated: CASSSMQGEQFF.

This sequence joins TRBV6-6 and TRBJ2-5; the match to TRBD2 covers 13 bases. V shed 6 bases and J 3 bases; nucleotides not matched to a gene: 4. This CDR3 region has 15 residues. Per the germline V gene, CDR1 is MNHNY and CDR2 is SVGAGI (reference sequence). The CDR3 loop is CASRGLAGSEETQYF. CDR3 sequence (DNA): TGTGCCAGCAGGGGACTAGCGGGGTCTGAAGAGACCCAGTACTTC.

The V call is TRBV4-3, the J call TRBJ1-3; no clear D. V was pared by 4 bases and J by 2 bases, with 12 bases between. In germline, CDR1 is LGHNA, CDR2 YSLEER. The CDR3 spans 15 residues. The CDR3 loop is CASSPNSLTGNTIYF. For the CDR3, the DNA is TGCGCCAGCAGCCCGAACAGCCTCACTGGAAACACCATATATTTT.

J is TRBJ2-5 and V is TRBV4-2; 7 positions match TRBD1. The CDR3 sequence is 15 residues long. The germline V gene encodes CDR1 LGHNA and CDR2 YNFKEQ. V shed 0 bases, J shed 3 bases, and the junction held 4 bases outside the gene matches. In nucleotides, the CDR3 is TGTGCCAGCAGCCAAGATGACGGACAGGAAGAGACCCAGTACTTC. Protein product: CASSQDDGQEETQYF.

The chain uses TRBV5-4 and TRBJ2-7; D is possibly TRBD1 (5 bases). Germline V CDR1 and CDR2: SGHNT, YYREEE (reference sequence). Trimming shortened V by 4 bases and J by 0 bases, and 14 bases separated the two germline ends. CDR3 size: 15 residues. This CDR3 reads CASSQYSDSSYEQYF. CDR3 sequence (DNA): TGTGCCAGCAGCCAGTACAGTGACAGCTCCTACGAGCAGTACTTC.